The sequence of this TCR beta chain was determined in a study of blood T cell repertoires in COVID-19. Data came from immunoSEQ multiplex PCR; TCRdb stores just in-frame clones and leaves some out. Among more than 300,000 clones listed, roughly 90% were seen once. Seattle-derived patients entered the study during active infection and were followed longitudinally. This CDR3 contains 14 residues. CDR1 and CDR2 (germline): KGHDR, SFDVKD. V lost 4 bases and J lost 4, with 10 bases in between. Sequenced: peripheral blood. The receptor was isolated from a woman in her seventies with COVID-19, enrolled during active disease. This rearrangement joins TRBV24-1 to TRBJ1-5; D gene unclear. CDR3 protein: CATSDSTENQPQHF. For the CDR3, the DNA is TGTGCCACCAGTGACTCCACAGAGAATCAGCCCCAGCATTTT.